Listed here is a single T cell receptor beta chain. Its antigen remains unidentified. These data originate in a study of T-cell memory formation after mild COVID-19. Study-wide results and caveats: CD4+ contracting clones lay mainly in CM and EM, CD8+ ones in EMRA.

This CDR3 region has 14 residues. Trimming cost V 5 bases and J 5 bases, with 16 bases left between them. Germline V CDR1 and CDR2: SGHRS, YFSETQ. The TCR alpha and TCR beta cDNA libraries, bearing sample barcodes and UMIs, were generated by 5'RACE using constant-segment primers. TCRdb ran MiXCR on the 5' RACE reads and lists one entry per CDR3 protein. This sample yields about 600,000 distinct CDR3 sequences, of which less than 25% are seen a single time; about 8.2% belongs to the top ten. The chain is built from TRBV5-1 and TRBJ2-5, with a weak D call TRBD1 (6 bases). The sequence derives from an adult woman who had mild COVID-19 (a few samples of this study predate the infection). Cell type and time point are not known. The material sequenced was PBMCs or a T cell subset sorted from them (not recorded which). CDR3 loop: CASRAPRDKETQYF. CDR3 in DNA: TGCGCCAGCAGAGCTCCCCGGGACAAGGAGACCCAGTACTTC. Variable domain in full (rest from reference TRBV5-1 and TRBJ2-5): KAGVTQTPRYLIKTRGQQVTLSCSPISGHRSVSWYQQTPGQGLQFLFEYFSETQRNKGNFPGRFSGRQFSNSRSEMNVSTLELGDSALYLCASRAPRDKETQYFGPGTRLLVL.